Listed below are T cell receptor beta chains from one sample, sequenced in a study of blood T cell repertoires in COVID-19. Sequencing used immunoSEQ multiplex PCR; TCRdb keeps in-frame clones, though not all of them. The sample has about 75,000 clones, 65% to 90% seen once; the top ten hold around 20%. Sequencing was done on a sample of peripheral blood. These receptors were obtained from a woman in her forties or fifties with acute or convalescent COVID-19. The CDR3 runs from the conserved cysteine through the conserved F or W. D genes are given only for firm matches. Not all rows give a size; the values are once, few, many and, for expanded clones, a class.

13,NA,NA,TRBV27,TRBJ2-7,CASSLYRRDEQYF,TGTGCCAGCAGTTTGTATAGACGGGACGAGCAGTACTTC
14,NA,TRBD1,TRBV6-5,TRBJ2-7,CASSKGQVSYEQYF,TGTGCCAGCAGCAAAGGACAGGTCTCCTACGAGCAGTACTTC
16,NA,NA,TRBV7-8,TRBJ1-6,CASSPSRGAYNSPLHF,TGTGCCAGCAGCCCGAGCCGGGGGGCCTATAATTCACCCCTCCACTTT
12,NA,NA,TRBV6-6,TRBJ2-1,CASSLSYNEQFF,TGTGCCAGCAGTCTGTCTTATAATGAGCAGTTCTTC
16,NA,NA,TRBV7-6,TRBJ2-5,CASSLALGGLKETQYF,TGTGCCAGCAGCTTAGCGCTCGGGGGACTTAAAGAGACCCAGTACTTC
15,NA,NA,TRBV18,TRBJ1-1,CASSPNPDRNTEAFF,TGTGCCAGCTCACCTAACCCCGACAGGAACACTGAAGCTTTCTTT
13,few,NA,TRBV30,TRBJ2-3,CAWSRTDTDTQYF,TGTGCCTGGAGTCGGACAGACACAGATACGCAGTATTTT
16,NA,NA,TRBV7-8,TRBJ1-5,CASSLKRGQGSQPQHF,TGTGCCAGCAGCTTAAAGCGGGGGCAGGGCAGTCAGCCCCAGCATTTT
13,NA,NA,TRBV12-3/TRBV12-4,TRBJ1-2,CASSRGIASGYTF,TGTGCCAGCAGTAGGGGAATCGCGAGTGGCTACACCTTC
15,NA,NA,TRBV7-2,TRBJ2-2,CASSFFYGGAGELFF,TGTGCCAGCAGCTTTTTCTACGGGGGAGCCGGGGAGCTGTTTTTT
15,NA,NA,TRBV7-9,TRBJ2-5,CASSLAEWRRETQYF,TGTGCCAGCAGCTTAGCCGAGTGGAGGCGAGAGACCCAGTACTTC
15,NA,TRBD2,TRBV6-2/TRBV6-3,TRBJ2-2,CASSQIAGAAGELFF,TGTGCCAGCAGCCAAATAGCGGGAGCGGCCGGGGAGCTGTTTTTT
15,few,NA,TRBV5-1,TRBJ1-1,CASSFYIPGNTEAFF,TGCGCCAGCAGCTTCTACATCCCGGGGAACACTGAAGCTTTCTTT
15,few,TRBD1,TRBV5-3,TRBJ1-4,CARSLRDRGQEKLFF,TGTGCCAGAAGCCTGAGGGACAGGGGGCAAGAAAAACTGTTTTTT
9,NA,NA,TRBV7-6,TRBJ2-7,CAGGYEQYF,TGTGCCGGCGGCTACGAGCAGTACTTC
19,NA,NA,TRBV5-1,TRBJ2-6,CASSLAPPGDSSGANVLTF,TGCGCCAGCAGCTTGGCCCCGCCGGGAGACTCCTCTGGGGCCAACGTCCTGACTTTC
16,NA,TRBD1,TRBV28,TRBJ2-5,CASSLSGTGQVETQYF,TGTGCCAGCAGTTTATCTGGGACAGGGCAAGTAGAGACCCAGTACTTC